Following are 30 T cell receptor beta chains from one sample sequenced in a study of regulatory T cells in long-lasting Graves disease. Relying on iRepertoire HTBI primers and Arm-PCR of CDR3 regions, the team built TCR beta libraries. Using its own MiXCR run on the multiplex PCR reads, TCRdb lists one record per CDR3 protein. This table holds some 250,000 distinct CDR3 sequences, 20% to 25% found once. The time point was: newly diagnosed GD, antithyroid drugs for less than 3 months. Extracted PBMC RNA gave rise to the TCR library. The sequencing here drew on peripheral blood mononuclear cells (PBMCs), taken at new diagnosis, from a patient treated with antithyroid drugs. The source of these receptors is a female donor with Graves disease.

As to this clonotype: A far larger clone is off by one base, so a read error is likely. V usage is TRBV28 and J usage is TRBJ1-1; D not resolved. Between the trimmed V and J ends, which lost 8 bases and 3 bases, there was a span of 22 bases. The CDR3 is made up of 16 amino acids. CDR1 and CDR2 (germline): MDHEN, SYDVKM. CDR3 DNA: TGTGCCAGCTCACCAGAACCCGGACCGTTGGACACTGAAGCTTTCTTT. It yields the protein CASSPEPGPLDTEAFF.

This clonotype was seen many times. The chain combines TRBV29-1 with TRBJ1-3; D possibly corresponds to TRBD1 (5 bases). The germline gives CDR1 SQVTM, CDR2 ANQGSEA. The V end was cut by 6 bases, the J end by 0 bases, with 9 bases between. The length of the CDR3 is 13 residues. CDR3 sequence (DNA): TGCAGCGTACGAGGGACCTCTGGAAACACCATATATTTT. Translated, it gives CSVRGTSGNTIYF.

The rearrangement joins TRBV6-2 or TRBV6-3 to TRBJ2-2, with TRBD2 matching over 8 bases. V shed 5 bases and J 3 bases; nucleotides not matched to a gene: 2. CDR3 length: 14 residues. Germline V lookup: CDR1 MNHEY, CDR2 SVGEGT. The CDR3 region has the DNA TGTGCCAGCAGTACGGGGGGGTACACCGGGGAGCTGTTTTTT. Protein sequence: CASSTGGYTGELFF.

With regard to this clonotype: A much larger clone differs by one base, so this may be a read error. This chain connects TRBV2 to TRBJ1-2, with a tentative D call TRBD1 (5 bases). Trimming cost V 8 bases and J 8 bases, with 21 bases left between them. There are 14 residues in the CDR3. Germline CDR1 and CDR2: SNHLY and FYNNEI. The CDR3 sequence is CASAVQGRSGGYTF. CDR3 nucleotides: TGTGCCAGCGCCGTGCAGGGAAGGTCTGGCGGCTACACCTTC.

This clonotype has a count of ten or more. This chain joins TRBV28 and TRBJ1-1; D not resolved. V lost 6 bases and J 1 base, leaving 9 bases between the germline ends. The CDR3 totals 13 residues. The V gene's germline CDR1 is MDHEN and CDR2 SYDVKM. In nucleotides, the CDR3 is TGTGCCAGCAGAGACGGATGGAACACTGAAGCTTTCTTT. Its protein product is CASRDGWNTEAFF.

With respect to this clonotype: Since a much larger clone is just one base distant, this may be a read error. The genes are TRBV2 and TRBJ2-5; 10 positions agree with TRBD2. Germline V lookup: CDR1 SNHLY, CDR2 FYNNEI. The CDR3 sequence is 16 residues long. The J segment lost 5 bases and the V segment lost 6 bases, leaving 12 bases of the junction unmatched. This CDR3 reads CASSVGGSGGGETQYF. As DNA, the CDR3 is TGTGCCAGCAGCGTAGGTGGGAGCGGGGGGGGGGAGACCCAGTACTTC.

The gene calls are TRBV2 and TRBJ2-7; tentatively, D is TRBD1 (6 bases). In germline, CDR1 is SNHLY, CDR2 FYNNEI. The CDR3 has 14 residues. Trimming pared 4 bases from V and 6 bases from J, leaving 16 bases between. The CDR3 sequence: CASSALGQPSEQYF. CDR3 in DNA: TGTGCCAGCAGTGCCCTCGGACAGCCGTCCGAGCAGTACTTC.

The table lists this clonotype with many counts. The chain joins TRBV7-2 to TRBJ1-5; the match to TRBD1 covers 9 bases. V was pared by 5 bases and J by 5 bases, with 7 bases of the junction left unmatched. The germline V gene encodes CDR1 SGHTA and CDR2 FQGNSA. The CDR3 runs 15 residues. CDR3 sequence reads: CASSPGTGSDQPQHF. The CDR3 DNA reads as TGTGCCAGCAGCCCAGGGACAGGGTCTGATCAGCCCCAGCATTTT.

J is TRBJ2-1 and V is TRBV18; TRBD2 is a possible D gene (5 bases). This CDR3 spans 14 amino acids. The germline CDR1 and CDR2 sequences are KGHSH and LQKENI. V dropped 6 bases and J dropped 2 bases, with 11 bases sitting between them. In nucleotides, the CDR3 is TGTGCCAGCTCCCCTAGCAGAGCCTACAATGAGCAGTTCTTC. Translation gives CASSPSRAYNEQFF.

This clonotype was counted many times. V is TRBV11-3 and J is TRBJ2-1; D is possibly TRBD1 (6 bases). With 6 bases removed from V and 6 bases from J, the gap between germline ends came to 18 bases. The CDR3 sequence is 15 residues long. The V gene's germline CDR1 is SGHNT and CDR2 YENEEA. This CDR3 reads CASSSTGSKANEQFF. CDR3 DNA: TGTGCCAGCAGTTCTACAGGGAGCAAAGCCAATGAGCAGTTCTTC.

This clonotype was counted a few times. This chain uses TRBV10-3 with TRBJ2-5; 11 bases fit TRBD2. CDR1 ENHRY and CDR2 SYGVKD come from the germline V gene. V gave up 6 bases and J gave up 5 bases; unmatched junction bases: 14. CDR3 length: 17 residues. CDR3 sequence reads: CAIRRGLAGGKAETQYF. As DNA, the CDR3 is TGTGCCATCAGAAGAGGTCTAGCGGGGGGAAAGGCGGAGACCCAGTACTTC.

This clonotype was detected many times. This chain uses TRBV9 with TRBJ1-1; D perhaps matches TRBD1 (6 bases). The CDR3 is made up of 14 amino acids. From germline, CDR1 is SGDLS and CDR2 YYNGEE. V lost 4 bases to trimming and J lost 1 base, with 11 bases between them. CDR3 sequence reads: CASSSMTGNTEAFF. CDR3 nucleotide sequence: TGTGCCAGCAGCTCAATGACAGGGAACACTGAAGCTTTCTTT.

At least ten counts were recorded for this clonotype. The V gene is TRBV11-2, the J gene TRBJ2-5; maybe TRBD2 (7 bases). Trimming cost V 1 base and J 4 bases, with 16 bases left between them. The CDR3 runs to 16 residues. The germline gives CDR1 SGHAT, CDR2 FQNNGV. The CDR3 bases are TGTGCCAGCAGCTTAGTATGGCAGGGGAGGGGAGAGACCCAGTACTTC. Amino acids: CASSLVWQGRGETQYF.

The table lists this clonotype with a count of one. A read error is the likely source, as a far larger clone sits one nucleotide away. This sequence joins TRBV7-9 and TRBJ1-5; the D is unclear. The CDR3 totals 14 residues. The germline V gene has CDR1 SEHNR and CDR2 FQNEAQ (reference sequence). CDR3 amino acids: CASGFGTADFPQHF. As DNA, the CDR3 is TGTGCCAGCGGCTTCGGTACGGCCGATTTTCCCCAGCATTTT. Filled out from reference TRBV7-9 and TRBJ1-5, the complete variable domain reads DTGVSQNPRHKITKRGQNVTFRCDPISEHNRLYWYRQTLGQGPEFLTYFQNEAQLEKSRLLSDRFSAERPKGSFSTLEIQRTEQGDSAMYLCASGFGTADFPQHFGDGTRLSIL.

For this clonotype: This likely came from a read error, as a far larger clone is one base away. DNA for the CDR3: TGTGCCAGCGGCCTACAGGGGGCCCACTACGAGCAGTACTTC. It translates to CASGLQGAHYEQYF. This rearrangement joins TRBV7-2 to TRBJ2-7; 9 bases match TRBD1. The length of the CDR3 is 14 residues. Germline values: CDR1 SGHTA, CDR2 FQGNSA. The trim removed 8 bases at V and 3 bases at J, leaving 8 bases unmatched.

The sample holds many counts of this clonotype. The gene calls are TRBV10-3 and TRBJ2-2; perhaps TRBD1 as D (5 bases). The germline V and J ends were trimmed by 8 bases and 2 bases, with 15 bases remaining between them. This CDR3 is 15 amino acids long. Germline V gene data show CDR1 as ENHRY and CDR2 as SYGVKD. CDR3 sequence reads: CAIGGPQENTGELFF. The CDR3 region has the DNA TGTGCCATCGGCGGACCACAGGAAAACACCGGGGAGCTGTTTTTT.

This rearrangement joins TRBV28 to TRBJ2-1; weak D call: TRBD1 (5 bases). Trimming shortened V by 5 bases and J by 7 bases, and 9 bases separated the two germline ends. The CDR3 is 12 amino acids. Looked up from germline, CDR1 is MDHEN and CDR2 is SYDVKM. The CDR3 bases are TGTGCCAGCAGTACACCAGGGAATGAGCAGTTCTTC. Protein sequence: CASSTPGNEQFF. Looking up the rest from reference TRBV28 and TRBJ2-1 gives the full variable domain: DVKVTQSSRYLVKRTGEKVFLECVQDMDHENMFWYRQDPGLGLRLIYFSYDVKMKEKGDIPEGYSVSREKKERFSLILESASTNQTSMYLCASSTPGNEQFFGPGTRLTVL.

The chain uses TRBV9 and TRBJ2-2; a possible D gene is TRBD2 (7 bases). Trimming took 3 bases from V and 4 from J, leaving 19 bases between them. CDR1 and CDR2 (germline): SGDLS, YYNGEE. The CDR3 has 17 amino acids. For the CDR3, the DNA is TGTGCCAGCAGCGGGGGTCTGGGGGGGCCTCTCACCGGGGAGCTGTTTTTT. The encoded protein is CASSGGLGGPLTGELFF.

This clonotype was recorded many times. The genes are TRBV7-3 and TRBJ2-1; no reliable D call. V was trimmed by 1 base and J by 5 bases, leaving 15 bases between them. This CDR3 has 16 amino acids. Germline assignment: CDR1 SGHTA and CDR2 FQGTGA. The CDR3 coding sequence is TGTGCCAGCAGCTTAAACCCATTCGGGCGTGACAATGAGCAGTTCTTC. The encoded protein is CASSLNPFGRDNEQFF. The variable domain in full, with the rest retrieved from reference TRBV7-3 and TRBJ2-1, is GAGVSQTPSNKVTEKGKYVELRCDPISGHTALYWYRQSLGQGPEFLIYFQGTGAADDSGLPNDRFFAVRPEGSVSTLKIQRTERGDSAVYLCASSLNPFGRDNEQFFGPGTRLTVL.

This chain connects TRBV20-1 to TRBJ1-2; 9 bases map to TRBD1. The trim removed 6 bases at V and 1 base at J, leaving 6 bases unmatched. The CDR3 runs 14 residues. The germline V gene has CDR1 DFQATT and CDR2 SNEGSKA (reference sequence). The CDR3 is CSAVGTGINYGYTF. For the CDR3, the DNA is TGCAGTGCAGTAGGGACAGGGATTAACTATGGCTACACCTTC.

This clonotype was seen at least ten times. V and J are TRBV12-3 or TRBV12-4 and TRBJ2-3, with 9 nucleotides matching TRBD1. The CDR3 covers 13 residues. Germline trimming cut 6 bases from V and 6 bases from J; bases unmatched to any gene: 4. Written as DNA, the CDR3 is TGTGCCAGCAGACAGGACAGGGGTGATACGCAGTATTTT. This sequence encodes CASRQDRGDTQYF.

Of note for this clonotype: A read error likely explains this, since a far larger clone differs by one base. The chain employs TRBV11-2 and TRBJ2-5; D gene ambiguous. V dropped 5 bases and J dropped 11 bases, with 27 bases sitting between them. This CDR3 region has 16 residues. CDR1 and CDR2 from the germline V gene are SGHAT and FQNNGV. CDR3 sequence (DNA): TGTGCCAGCAGCCCCATCAGGCGAGCAAACTCCTACAAGCAGTACTTC. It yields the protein CASSPIRRANSYKQYF. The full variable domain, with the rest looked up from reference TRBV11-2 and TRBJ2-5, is EAGVAQSPRYKIIEKRQSVAFWCNPISGHATLYWYQQILGQGPKLLIQFQNNGVVDDSQLPKDRFSAERLKGVDSTLKIQPAKLEDSAVYLCASSPIRRANSYKQYFGPGTRLLVL.

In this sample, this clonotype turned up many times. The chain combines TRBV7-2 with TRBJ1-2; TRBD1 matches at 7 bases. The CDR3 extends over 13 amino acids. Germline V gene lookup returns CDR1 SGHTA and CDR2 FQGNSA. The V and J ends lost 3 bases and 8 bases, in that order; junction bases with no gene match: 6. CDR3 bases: TGTGCCAGCAGCTTGACAGGGACCGGGGGCTACACCTTC. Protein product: CASSLTGTGGYTF.

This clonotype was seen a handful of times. The CDR3 reads CASSYSLRLVRSYNEQFF. The CDR3 bases are TGTGCCAGCAGTTACTCTTTAAGACTGGTCCGCTCCTACAATGAGCAGTTCTTC. The chain uses TRBV6-2 or TRBV6-3 and TRBJ2-1; D is uncertain. With 0 bases removed from V and 0 bases from J, the gap between germline ends came to 15 bases. This CDR3 is 18 amino acids long. Per germline, CDR1 MNHEY and CDR2 SVGEGT.

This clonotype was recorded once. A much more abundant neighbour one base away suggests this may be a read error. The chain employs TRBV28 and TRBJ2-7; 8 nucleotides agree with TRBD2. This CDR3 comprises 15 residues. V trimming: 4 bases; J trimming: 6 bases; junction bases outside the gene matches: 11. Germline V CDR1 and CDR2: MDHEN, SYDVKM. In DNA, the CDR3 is TGTGCCAGCAGTTCCCTTAGCGGGGCTCGCCGCGAGCAGTACTTC. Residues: CASSSLSGARREQYF.

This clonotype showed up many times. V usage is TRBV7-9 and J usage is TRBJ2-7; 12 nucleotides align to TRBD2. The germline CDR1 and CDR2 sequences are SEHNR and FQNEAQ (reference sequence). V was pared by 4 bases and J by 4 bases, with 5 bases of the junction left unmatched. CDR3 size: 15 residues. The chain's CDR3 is CASSYQTSGGYEQYF. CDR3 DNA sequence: TGTGCCAGCAGCTACCAGACTAGCGGGGGTTACGAGCAGTACTTC.

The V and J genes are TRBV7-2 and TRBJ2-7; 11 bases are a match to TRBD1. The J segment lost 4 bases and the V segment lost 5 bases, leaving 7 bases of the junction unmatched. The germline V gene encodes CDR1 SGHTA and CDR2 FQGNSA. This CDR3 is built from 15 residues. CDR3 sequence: CASSIRDRGDYEQYF. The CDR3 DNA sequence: TGTGCCAGCAGCATCCGGGACAGGGGGGATTACGAGCAGTACTTC. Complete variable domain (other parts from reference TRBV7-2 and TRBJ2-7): GAGVSQSPSNKVTEKGKDVELRCDPISGHTALYWYRQSLGQGLEFLIYFQGNSAPDKSGLPSDRFSAERTGGSVSTLTIQRTQQEDSAVYLCASSIRDRGDYEQYFGPGTRLTVT.

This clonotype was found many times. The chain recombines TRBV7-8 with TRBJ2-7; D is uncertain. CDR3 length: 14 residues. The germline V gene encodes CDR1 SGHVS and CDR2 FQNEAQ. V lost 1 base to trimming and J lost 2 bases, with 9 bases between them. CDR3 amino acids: CASSLGSTTYEQYF. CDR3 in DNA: TGTGCCAGCAGCTTAGGAAGCACTACCTACGAGCAGTACTTC. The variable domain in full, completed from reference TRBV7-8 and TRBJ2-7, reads GAGVSQSPRYKVAKRGQDVALRCDPISGHVSLFWYQQALGQGPEFLTYFQNEAQLDKSGLPSDRFFAERPEGSVSTLKIQRTQQEDSAVYLCASSLGSTTYEQYFGPGTRLTVT.

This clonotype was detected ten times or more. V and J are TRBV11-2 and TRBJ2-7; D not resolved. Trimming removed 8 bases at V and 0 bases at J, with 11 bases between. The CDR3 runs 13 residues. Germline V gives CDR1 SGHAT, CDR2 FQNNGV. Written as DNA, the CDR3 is TGTGCCAGCTCACCTGGAAGCTCCTACGAGCAGTACTTC. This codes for CASSPGSSYEQYF.

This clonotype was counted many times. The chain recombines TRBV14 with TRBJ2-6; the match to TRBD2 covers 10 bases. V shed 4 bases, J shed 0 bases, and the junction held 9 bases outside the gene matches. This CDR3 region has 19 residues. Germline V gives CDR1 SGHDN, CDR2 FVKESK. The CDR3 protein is CASSRTWERGGSGANVLTF. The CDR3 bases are TGTGCCAGCAGCCGGACGTGGGAGCGGGGGGGCTCTGGGGCCAACGTCCTGACTTTC. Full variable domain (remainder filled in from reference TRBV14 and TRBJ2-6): EAGVTQFPSHSVIEKGQTVTLRCDPISGHDNLYWYRRVMGKEIKFLLHFVKESKQDESGMPNNRFLAERTGGTYSTLKVQPAELEDSGVYFCASSRTWERGGSGANVLTFGAGSRLTVL.